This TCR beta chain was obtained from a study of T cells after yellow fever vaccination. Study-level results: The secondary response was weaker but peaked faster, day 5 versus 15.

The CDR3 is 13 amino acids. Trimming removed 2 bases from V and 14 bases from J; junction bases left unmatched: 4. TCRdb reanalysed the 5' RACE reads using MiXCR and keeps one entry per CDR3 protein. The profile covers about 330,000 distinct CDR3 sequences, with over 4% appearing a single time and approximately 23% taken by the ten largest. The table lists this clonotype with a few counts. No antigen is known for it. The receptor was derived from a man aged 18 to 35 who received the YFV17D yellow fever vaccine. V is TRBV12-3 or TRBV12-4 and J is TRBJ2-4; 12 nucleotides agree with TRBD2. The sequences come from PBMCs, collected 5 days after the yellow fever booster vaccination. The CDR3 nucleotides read TGTGCCAGCAGTTTAAGGCTAGCGGGGGGGGAGTACTTC. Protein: CASSLRLAGGEYF.